These T cell receptor beta chains were read from a single sample in a study of blood T cell repertoires in COVID-19. Sequencing was performed with immunoSEQ multiplex PCR; in TCRdb, only in-frame clones are kept and a portion is missing. The data hold 150,000 to 180,000 clones, with roughly 85% observed a single time. The sample taken for sequencing was peripheral blood. Source of these receptors: a woman in her fifties or sixties with COVID-19, enrolled during active disease. Each CDR3 is given with its conserved first and last residue. D genes are given only for firm matches. Clone size is shown for a subset of rows, as once, few, many or a class of expanded clone.

j_call: TRBJ1-2; v_call: TRBV5-8; clone_size: -; d_call: -; cdr3_aa: CASSLGDRNYGYTF; cdr3_nt: TGTGCCAGCAGCTTGGGTGACAGGAACTATGGCTACACCTTC
j_call: TRBJ2-3; v_call: TRBV18; clone_size: -; d_call: TRBD2; cdr3_aa: CASSPRGLAGGTDTQYF; cdr3_nt: TGTGCCAGCTCACCAAGGGGACTAGCGGGAGGCACAGATACGCAGTATTTT
j_call: TRBJ2-7; v_call: TRBV5-4; clone_size: -; d_call: TRBD1; cdr3_aa: CASSPGQGRTYEQYF; cdr3_nt: TGTGCCAGCAGCCCCGGACAGGGTCGGACCTACGAGCAGTACTTC
j_call: TRBJ2-1; v_call: TRBV10-1; clone_size: -; d_call: -; cdr3_aa: CASSDSGVGTYNEQFF; cdr3_nt: TGCGCCAGCAGTGACTCGGGTGTGGGTACCTACAATGAGCAGTTCTTC
j_call: TRBJ2-1; v_call: TRBV3-1/TRBV3-2; clone_size: once; d_call: TRBD2; cdr3_aa: CASSRRLAVYNEQFF; cdr3_nt: TGTGCCAGCAGCCGTCGACTAGCGGTCTACAATGAGCAGTTCTTC
j_call: TRBJ1-2; v_call: TRBV7-2; clone_size: -; d_call: TRBD1; cdr3_aa: CASSLGQGRDGYTF; cdr3_nt: TGTGCCAGCAGCTTAGGACAGGGACGGGATGGCTACACCTTC
j_call: TRBJ1-6; v_call: TRBV29-1; clone_size: -; d_call: -; cdr3_aa: CSVSQGSYNSPLHF; cdr3_nt: TGCAGCGTTTCCCAGGGTTCCTATAATTCACCCCTCCACTTT
j_call: TRBJ1-5; v_call: TRBV5-1; clone_size: -; d_call: TRBD1; cdr3_aa: CASSLTGDQPQHF; cdr3_nt: TGCGCCAGCAGCTTAACAGGGGACCAGCCCCAGCATTTT
j_call: TRBJ1-2; v_call: TRBV30; clone_size: -; d_call: -; cdr3_aa: CAWSAVINYGYTF; cdr3_nt: TGTGCCTGGAGTGCAGTAATTAACTATGGCTACACCTTC
j_call: TRBJ1-3; v_call: TRBV7-3; clone_size: -; d_call: -; cdr3_aa: CASSLTGSGNTIYF; cdr3_nt: TGTGCCAGCAGCTTAACCGGCTCTGGAAACACCATATATTTT
j_call: TRBJ1-4; v_call: TRBV18; clone_size: -; d_call: -; cdr3_aa: CASSPRAGGTNEKLFF; cdr3_nt: TGTGCCAGCTCCCCCCGGGCGGGTGGCACTAATGAAAAACTGTTTTTT
j_call: TRBJ1-6; v_call: TRBV24-1; clone_size: -; d_call: -; cdr3_aa: CATSGGEGNSPLHF; cdr3_nt: TGTGCCACCAGTGGAGGCGAGGGTAATTCACCCCTCCACTTT
j_call: TRBJ2-5; v_call: TRBV7-2; clone_size: -; d_call: TRBD2; cdr3_aa: CASSLGLAGDNQETQYF; cdr3_nt: TGTGCCAGCAGCTTAGGACTAGCGGGAGACAACCAAGAGACCCAGTACTTC
j_call: TRBJ1-3; v_call: TRBV4-2; clone_size: -; d_call: -; cdr3_aa: CASSQVWGARGGLSGNTIYF; cdr3_nt: TGTGCCAGCAGCCAAGTTTGGGGGGCGAGGGGGGGCCTCTCTGGAAACACCATATATTTT
j_call: TRBJ2-1; v_call: TRBV5-1; clone_size: -; d_call: TRBD1; cdr3_aa: CASGGDREDNEQFF; cdr3_nt: TGCGCCAGCGGCGGGGACAGGGAAGACAATGAGCAGTTCTTC
j_call: TRBJ1-3; v_call: TRBV6-1; clone_size: -; d_call: -; cdr3_aa: CASSESPGSSGNTIYF; cdr3_nt: TGTGCCAGCAGTGAATCCCCAGGCAGCTCTGGAAACACCATATATTTT
j_call: TRBJ2-1; v_call: TRBV5-4; clone_size: -; d_call: TRBD1; cdr3_aa: CASSLGDRVYNEQFF; cdr3_nt: TGTGCCAGCAGCTTGGGGGACAGGGTCTACAATGAGCAGTTCTTC
j_call: TRBJ2-1; v_call: TRBV6-4; clone_size: once; d_call: -; cdr3_aa: CASAPGEVAYNEQFF; cdr3_nt: TGTGCCAGCGCCCCGGGGGAGGTCGCCTACAATGAGCAGTTCTTC
j_call: TRBJ2-5; v_call: TRBV6-6; clone_size: -; d_call: -; cdr3_aa: CASSPQGTETQYF; cdr3_nt: TGTGCCAGCAGTCCACAGGGAACTGAGACCCAGTACTTC
j_call: TRBJ1-6; v_call: TRBV6-1; clone_size: few; d_call: TRBD1; cdr3_aa: CASSEGTGRNSPLHF; cdr3_nt: TGTGCCAGCAGTGAAGGGACAGGGAGGAATTCACCCCTCCACTTT
j_call: TRBJ2-2; v_call: TRBV5-1; clone_size: -; d_call: -; cdr3_aa: CASSLSGEITGELFF; cdr3_nt: TGCGCCAGCAGCTTATCTGGGGAGATCACCGGGGAGCTGTTTTTT
j_call: TRBJ1-2; v_call: TRBV5-4; clone_size: -; d_call: -; cdr3_aa: CASSLAGRAKNYGYTF; cdr3_nt: TGTGCCAGCAGCTTGGCGGGAAGGGCCAAAAACTATGGCTACACCTTC
j_call: TRBJ1-4; v_call: TRBV6-1; clone_size: -; d_call: TRBD1; cdr3_aa: CASSEGGTGGVLGF; cdr3_nt: TGTGCCAGCAGTGAAGGGGGGACAGGGGGCGTTTTGGGATTT
j_call: TRBJ1-5; v_call: TRBV10-1; clone_size: -; d_call: TRBD1; cdr3_aa: CASSRTGNQPQHF; cdr3_nt: TGCGCCAGCAGTAGGACAGGGAATCAGCCCCAGCATTTT
j_call: TRBJ2-1; v_call: TRBV12-3/TRBV12-4; clone_size: -; d_call: -; cdr3_aa: CASSRTVNEQFF; cdr3_nt: TGTGCCAGCAGTCGGACAGTCAATGAGCAGTTCTTC
j_call: TRBJ2-7; v_call: TRBV5-4; clone_size: -; d_call: TRBD2; cdr3_aa: CASSLGAGARSYEQYF; cdr3_nt: TGTGCCAGCAGCTTGGGAGCGGGAGCCAGGTCCTACGAGCAGTACTTC
j_call: TRBJ1-1; v_call: TRBV6-5; clone_size: -; d_call: TRBD1; cdr3_aa: CASNRGANTEAFF; cdr3_nt: TGTGCCAGCAACAGGGGGGCGAACACTGAAGCTTTCTTT
j_call: TRBJ1-4; v_call: TRBV24-1; clone_size: -; d_call: -; cdr3_aa: CATSDHGQDVLFF; cdr3_nt: TGTGCCACCAGTGATCATGGGCAGGATGTCCTGTTTTTT
j_call: TRBJ2-7; v_call: TRBV9; clone_size: -; d_call: TRBD1; cdr3_aa: CASSVGGTGTYEQYF; cdr3_nt: TGTGCCAGCAGCGTAGGCGGGACAGGGACCTACGAGCAGTACTTC
j_call: TRBJ2-1; v_call: TRBV10-1; clone_size: -; d_call: TRBD2; cdr3_aa: CASSEPGLAGMNEQFF; cdr3_nt: TGCGCCAGCAGTGAGCCGGGACTAGCGGGGATGAATGAGCAGTTCTTC
j_call: TRBJ1-1; v_call: TRBV6-4; clone_size: -; d_call: -; cdr3_aa: CASSDGAGTEAFF; cdr3_nt: TGTGCCAGCAGTGACGGGGCAGGCACTGAAGCTTTCTTT
j_call: TRBJ2-3; v_call: TRBV27; clone_size: -; d_call: TRBD2; cdr3_aa: CASSLYPSGGAEGTDTQYF; cdr3_nt: TGTGCCAGCAGTTTATACCCTAGCGGGGGGGCCGAGGGCACAGATACGCAGTATTTT
j_call: TRBJ2-7; v_call: TRBV5-1; clone_size: -; d_call: TRBD1; cdr3_aa: CASSQTGGASYEQYF; cdr3_nt: TGCGCCAGCAGCCAGACAGGGGGCGCGTCCTACGAGCAGTACTTC
j_call: TRBJ1-4; v_call: TRBV4-1; clone_size: -; d_call: -; cdr3_aa: CASSQEWGRGNEKLFF; cdr3_nt: TGCGCCAGCAGCCAAGAATGGGGCAGGGGAAATGAAAAACTGTTTTTT
j_call: TRBJ2-4; v_call: TRBV3-1/TRBV3-2; clone_size: -; d_call: -; cdr3_aa: CASRRTGGDIQYF; cdr3_nt: TGTGCCAGCAGACGGACAGGAGGGGACATTCAGTACTTC
j_call: TRBJ1-2; v_call: TRBV6-1; clone_size: -; d_call: -; cdr3_aa: CASSERGSGYTF; cdr3_nt: TGTGCCAGCAGTGAAAGGGGGAGCGGCTACACCTTC
j_call: TRBJ1-6; v_call: TRBV7-3; clone_size: few; d_call: TRBD1; cdr3_aa: CASSSGQGNSPLHF; cdr3_nt: TGTGCCAGCAGCTCAGGACAGGGAAATTCACCCCTCCACTTT